The next 24 T cell receptor beta chains were all read from a single sample in a study of blood T cell repertoires in COVID-19. Some clones are missing from TCRdb's copy, which holds only in-frame ones; the method was immunoSEQ multiplex PCR. The table records about 24,000 clones, around 89% of them present only once. The sequencing sample was made of peripheral blood. These receptors all stem from a man aged 70-80 years with acute or convalescent COVID-19.

J is TRBJ2-1 and V is TRBV7-6, with 7 nucleotides matching TRBD2. Unmatched junction bases numbered 8, after V lost 1 base and J lost 2 bases. The V gene's germline CDR1 is SGHVS and CDR2 FNYEAQ. This CDR3 region has 17 residues. CDR3 in amino acids: CASSLEVTSSTYNEQFF. CDR3 DNA sequence: TGTGCCAGCAGCTTAGAGGTGACTAGCAGTACCTACAATGAGCAGTTCTTC.

The genes are TRBV28 and TRBJ1-6; no clear D gene. Germline CDR1 and CDR2: MDHEN and SYDVKM. The CDR3 is 14 residues long. The V and J ends lost 5 bases and 5 bases respectively, with 10 bases between them. The DNA of the CDR3 is TGTGCCAGCAGTCCCATACTGGATAATTCACCCCTCCACTTT. This sequence encodes CASSPILDNSPLHF.

V usage is TRBV5-4 and J usage is TRBJ1-2; 8 bases map to TRBD1. There are 12 residues in the CDR3. CDR1 and CDR2 from the germline V gene are SGHNT and YYREEE (reference sequence). Trimming took 0 bases from V and 11 from J; bases not matched to a gene: 3. The CDR3 DNA is TGTGCCAGCAGCTTGGGACAGGGGCCATACACCTTC. Translating gives CASSLGQGPYTF.

This chain joins TRBV4-2 and TRBJ2-5, with D tentatively TRBD2 (5 bases). This CDR3 is built from 20 residues. V was pared by 0 bases and J by 1 base, with 24 bases between. Germline V lookup: CDR1 LGHNA, CDR2 YNFKEQ. The CDR3, as DNA: TGTGCCAGCAGCCAAGATTCAGAACCCGTGACGATTCGGGGCCAAGAGACCCAGTACTTC. This translates into CASSQDSEPVTIRGQETQYF.

The chain recombines TRBV4-2 with TRBJ2-7; no definite D call. This CDR3 has 13 amino acids. In germline, CDR1 is LGHNA, CDR2 YNFKEQ. The V end lost 1 base, the J end lost 3 bases, and 7 bases lay between the germline ends. The CDR3 spells CASSQADNYEQYF. The CDR3 DNA follows: TGTGCCAGCAGCCAAGCTGACAACTACGAGCAGTACTTC.

The chain links TRBV24-1 to TRBJ2-2, with 10 bases identical to TRBD1. Losses at the gene ends were 4 bases for V and 4 bases for J; bases not matched to a gene: 5. Germline V gene data show CDR1 as KGHDR and CDR2 as SFDVKD. The CDR3 has 16 residues. This CDR3 reads CATSDPGTGVTGELFF. In nucleotides, the CDR3 is TGTGCCACCAGTGACCCAGGGACAGGGGTCACCGGGGAGCTGTTTTTT.

The chain links TRBV2 to TRBJ2-1; perhaps TRBD2 as D (6 bases). CDR1 is SNHLY, CDR2 FYNNEI, per germline. Trimming cost V 6 bases and J 3 bases, with 15 bases left between them. The CDR3 contains 15 residues. CDR3 protein: CASRETSEGYNEQFF. Here the CDR3 DNA reads TGTGCCAGCAGAGAGACCTCGGAGGGCTACAATGAGCAGTTCTTC.

The J gene is TRBJ1-6, the V gene TRBV5-6; 8 positions agree with TRBD1. The CDR3 is made up of 14 amino acids. V lost 7 bases, J lost 3 bases, and 3 bases stayed unmatched. The germline CDR1 and CDR2 sequences are SGHDT and YYEEEE. CDR3 nucleotide sequence: TGTGCCAGCGGTGACAGGGGCTATAATTCACCCCTCCACTTT. This gives the protein CASGDRGYNSPLHF. Based on the CDR3 plus reference TRBV5-6 and TRBJ1-6, the full variable domain is DAGVTQSPTHLIKTRGQQVTLRCSPKSGHDTVSWYQQALGQGPQFIFQYYEEEERQRGNFPDRFSGHQFPNYSSELNVNALLLGDSALYLCASGDRGYNSPLHFGNGTRLTVT.

The CDR3 loop is CASRLDREHEQFF. The CDR3 nucleotides read TGTGCCAGCAGGTTGGACAGGGAACATGAGCAGTTCTTC. The rearrangement links TRBV6-5 to TRBJ2-1; TRBD1 agrees at 8 bases. Germline loops: CDR1 MNHEY, CDR2 SVGAGI. The CDR3 is 13 amino acids. Trimming took 6 bases from V and 8 from J; bases not matched to a gene: 6.

The V call is TRBV7-3, the J call TRBJ2-1; D might be TRBD2 (5 bases). The CDR3 runs to 15 residues. Germline CDR1 SGHTA, CDR2 FQGTGA. V dropped 4 bases and J dropped 6 bases, with 16 bases sitting between them. DNA for the CDR3: TGTGCCAGCAGCTACGGAGGTCCCAGCGCCAATGAGCAGTTCTTC. The encoded protein is CASSYGGPSANEQFF.

The DNA for the CDR3 is TGTGCCACGGCGCTGGACAGGGGCTCTGGAAACACCATATATTTT. This translates into CATALDRGSGNTIYF. The chain couples TRBV15 to TRBJ1-3; 9 nucleotides align to TRBD1. The V and J ends lost 9 bases and 0 bases, in that order; junction bases with no gene match: 6. Germline V gene sequence: CDR1 LNHNV, CDR2 YYDKDF (reference sequence). This CDR3 comprises 15 residues.

The V call is TRBV29-1, the J call TRBJ2-5, with 8 bases identical to TRBD2. The CDR3 loop spans 12 amino acids. Trimming at V came to 4 bases and at J to 4 bases, leaving 2 bases not matched to a gene. Looked up from germline, CDR1 is SQVTM and CDR2 is ANQGSEA. The CDR3 is CSVGAGGETQYF. CDR3 nucleotides: TGCAGCGTTGGCGCGGGAGGAGAGACCCAGTACTTC.

This clone occurred once. The V call is TRBV6-5, the J call TRBJ2-7; TRBD1 matches at 9 bases. Germline assignment: CDR1 MNHEY and CDR2 SVGAGI. This CDR3 comprises 14 residues. J gave up 2 bases and V 6 bases, and 5 bases lay outside the gene matches. CDR3 sequence: CASRLGQGAYEQYF. The CDR3, as DNA: TGTGCCAGCAGGTTGGGACAGGGAGCCTACGAGCAGTACTTC.

The table lists this clone with a count of one. This chain links TRBV7-3 with TRBJ1-1; TRBD1 might be the D (6 bases). V was shortened by 6 bases and J by 3 bases, with 23 bases between the two germline ends. The CDR3 has 17 residues. Germline V lookup: CDR1 SGHTA, CDR2 FQGTGA. CDR3 region: CASRYSTGGAVHTEAFF. The CDR3 DNA reads as TGTGCCAGCAGGTATTCTACGGGGGGCGCGGTCCACACTGAAGCTTTCTTT.

This chain connects TRBV28 to TRBJ2-7; tentative D call: TRBD1 (7 bases). V was pared by 2 bases and J by 3 bases, with 11 bases between. This CDR3 is built from 14 residues. The germline CDR1 and CDR2 sequences are MDHEN and SYDVKM. CDR3 DNA: TGTGCCAGCAGTTTAGCGGGACAGTTCTACGAGCAGTACTTC. Translating it yields CASSLAGQFYEQYF.

The sample holds one count of this clone. V and J are TRBV5-6 and TRBJ2-5; 12 nucleotides align to TRBD1. V lost 2 bases and J lost 5; bases outside the gene matches: 10. CDR1 is SGHDT, CDR2 YYEEEE, per germline. The CDR3 length is 17 residues. CDR3 sequence: CASSLPGTGGAGETQYF. The DNA of the CDR3 is TGTGCCAGCAGCTTACCCGGGACAGGGGGCGCAGGGGAGACCCAGTACTTC.

This chain links TRBV7-9 with TRBJ2-7; 10 positions agree with TRBD1. V lost 6 bases and J lost 3; bases outside the gene matches: 8. CDR3 size: 15 residues. The germline gives CDR1 SEHNR, CDR2 FQNEAQ (reference sequence). CDR3 loop: CASSLGQGMGYEQYF. CDR3 nucleotides: TGTGCCAGCAGTTTGGGACAGGGGATGGGCTACGAGCAGTACTTC.

The J gene is TRBJ2-1, the V gene TRBV7-6, with TRBD2 identical over 8 bases. CDR3 length: 13 amino acids. The V and J ends lost 3 bases and 9 bases, in that order; junction bases with no gene match: 4. Germline CDR1 SGHVS, CDR2 FNYEAQ. Here the CDR3 reads CASSFRGGLEQFF. In nucleotides, the CDR3 is TGTGCCAGCAGCTTTCGGGGGGGCCTTGAGCAGTTCTTC.

The gene calls are TRBV5-1 and TRBJ2-1, with TRBD1 matching over 10 bases. Germline loops: CDR1 SGHRS, CDR2 YFSETQ. Trimming removed 0 bases from V and 6 bases from J; junction bases left unmatched: 9. The CDR3 sequence is 17 residues long. For the CDR3, the DNA is TGCGCCAGCAGCTTGGCCGTAGTAGGGACAGGGGCCAATGAGCAGTTCTTC. As protein: CASSLAVVGTGANEQFF.

The J gene is TRBJ2-3, the V gene TRBV29-1, with 7 bases identical to TRBD2. In germline, CDR1 is SQVTM, CDR2 ANQGSEA. The CDR3 runs to 14 residues. The V and J ends lost 7 bases and 4 bases, in that order; junction bases with no gene match: 11. This CDR3 is CSARPGLHADTQYF. In nucleotides, the CDR3 is TGCAGCGCCCGACCGGGACTACATGCAGATACGCAGTATTTT.

This clone was seen just once. This chain uses TRBV11-3 with TRBJ2-2; TRBD1 might be the D (5 bases). The CDR3 runs to 14 residues. CDR1 is SGHNT, CDR2 YENEEA, per germline. Trimming shortened V by 1 base and J by 3 bases, and 6 bases separated the two germline ends. CDR3 sequence: CASSLVRDTGELFF. The CDR3 nucleotides are TGTGCCAGCAGCTTAGTCAGGGACACCGGGGAGCTGTTTTTT. The whole variable domain, filled in from reference TRBV11-3 and TRBJ2-2, reads EAGVVQSPRYKIIEKKQPVAFWCNPISGHNTLYWYLQNLGQGPELLIRYENEEAVDDSQLPKDRFSAERLKGVDSTLKIQPAELGDSAVYLCASSLVRDTGELFFGEGSRLTVL.

The chain carries TRBV10-3 and TRBJ2-1, with 10 bases fitting TRBD2. Germline values: CDR1 ENHRY, CDR2 SYGVKD. Germline trimming cut 7 bases from V and 7 bases from J; bases unmatched to any gene: 7. The length of the CDR3 is 14 residues. The CDR3 sequence: CAIIGSGGWNEQFF. CDR3 nucleotides: TGTGCCATCATCGGTAGCGGGGGGTGGAATGAGCAGTTCTTC.

The CDR3 DNA sequence: TGTGCCAGCAGTTCGGGGTTTAATTCACCCCTCCACTTT. This translates into CASSSGFNSPLHF. The chain links TRBV28 to TRBJ1-6; D remains unclear. This CDR3 is built from 13 residues. The V gene lost 4 bases and the J gene lost 6 bases, with 7 bases spanning the gap. Germline loops: CDR1 MDHEN, CDR2 SYDVKM.

The rearrangement links TRBV10-2 to TRBJ1-1; TRBD1 might be the D (6 bases). V was clipped by 11 bases and J by 3 bases, with 25 bases between them. The germline V gene has CDR1 WSHSY and CDR2 SAAADI. This CDR3 is built from 16 residues. The CDR3 spells CASSGSLKGGHTEAFF. The DNA of the CDR3 is TGCGCCTCCTCGGGGTCGCTTAAGGGGGGGCACACTGAAGCTTTCTTT.